The 30 T cell receptor beta chains listed next were all sequenced from one sample in a study of blood T cell repertoires in COVID-19. TCRdb keeps only in-frame clones here, not all; method: immunoSEQ multiplex PCR. The sample yields about 240,000 clones, around nine tenths seen once. Input material: PBMCs or T cells enriched from blood (not recorded which). The source of these receptors is a woman in her 30s who had recovered from COVID-19.

The chain has TRBV28 and TRBJ2-7; D call uncertain. The length of the CDR3 is 14 residues. Germline loops: CDR1 MDHEN, CDR2 SYDVKM. V was cut by 9 bases and J by 4 bases, with 19 bases left in between. CDR3 region: CASKRYRESYEQYF. The CDR3 DNA sequence: TGTGCCAGTAAACGGTACAGAGAGAGTTACGAGCAGTACTTC.

A word on this clone: One junction end does not reproduce the germline sequence, and a read error may be involved. The chain is built from TRBV7-7 and TRBJ2-1, with D perhaps matching TRBD1 (6 bases). The CDR3 is 19 residues long. Looked up from germline, CDR1 is SSHAT and CDR2 is FNYEAQ (reference sequence). CDR3: CASSLQGVGLGHRQDEQFF. CDR3 in DNA: TGTGCTAGCAGCTTACAAGGAGTGGGGTTGGGGCACCGACAGGATGAGCAGTTCTTC.

The CDR3 region has the DNA TGTGCCAGCAGGCTTGGACTAGCGGTCTCCTACGAGCAGTACTTC. Its protein product is CASRLGLAVSYEQYF. The chain combines TRBV28 with TRBJ2-7, with 10 bases fitting TRBD2. The germline CDR1 and CDR2 sequences are MDHEN and SYDVKM. The CDR3 totals 15 residues. V lost 6 bases, J lost 0 bases, and 5 bases stayed unmatched.

The V gene is TRBV7-9, the J gene TRBJ1-1; TRBD1 matches at 11 bases. V lost 8 bases to trimming and J lost 0 bases; unmatched junction nucleotides: 11. CDR3 length equals 17 residues. Looked up from germline, CDR1 is SEHNR and CDR2 is FQNEAQ (reference sequence). The CDR3 reads CASGRDRGFSMNTEAFF. CDR3 sequence (DNA): TGTGCCAGCGGCCGGGACAGGGGGTTCTCGATGAACACTGAAGCTTTCTTT.

The gene calls are TRBV7-3 and TRBJ2-2; D possibly corresponds to TRBD2 (5 bases). This CDR3 has 16 amino acids. V lost 4 bases to trimming and J lost 0 bases, with 12 bases between them. CDR1 is SGHTA, CDR2 FQGTGA, per germline. The CDR3: CASSSKRTANTGELFF. For the CDR3, the DNA is TGTGCCAGCAGCTCTAAGCGGACCGCGAACACCGGGGAGCTGTTTTTT.

The chain links TRBV29-1 to TRBJ1-2, with TRBD1 matching 8 bases. This CDR3 is 12 amino acids long. V trimming: 1 base; J trimming: 8 bases; junction bases outside the gene matches: 3. CDR1 SQVTM and CDR2 ANQGSEA come from the germline V gene. CDR3 coding DNA: TGCAGCGTTGAAGTCGGGACAGGCGGCTACACCTTC. It translates to CSVEVGTGGYTF.

DNA of the CDR3: TGTGCCAGCAACCGGGATGGGAGGGCCGACGGCGAGCAGTACTTC. It encodes CASNRDGRADGEQYF. V usage is TRBV6-5 and J usage is TRBJ2-7; 7 bases line up with TRBD2. The V gene end was trimmed by 7 bases and the J gene end by 6 bases; junction bases not matched to a gene: 15. CDR1 MNHEY and CDR2 SVGAGI come from the germline V gene. The CDR3 contains 15 residues.

The gene calls are TRBV30 and TRBJ1-6, with 8 bases fitting TRBD1. Losses at the gene ends were 1 base for V and 9 bases for J; bases not matched to a gene: 8. There are 15 residues in the CDR3. Germline lookup yields CDR1 GTSNPN and CDR2 SVGIG (reference sequence). Written as DNA, the CDR3 is TGTGCCTGGAGTGCTTCAGAGACAGGGGTTTCACCCCTCCACTTT. Translation: CAWSASETGVSPLHF.

The genes are TRBV28 and TRBJ1-1; D gene unclear. V was pared by 2 bases and J by 0 bases, with 19 bases between. The germline V gene encodes CDR1 MDHEN and CDR2 SYDVKM. This CDR3 is built from 18 residues. The CDR3 reads CASSLPTTRYTMNTEAFF. The CDR3 nucleotides read TGTGCCAGCAGTTTACCCACCACCAGGTATACCATGAACACTGAAGCTTTCTTT.

This chain links TRBV7-9 with TRBJ2-1; TRBD2 matches 9 bases. Losses at the gene ends were 1 base for V and 4 bases for J; bases not matched to a gene: 8. Germline V gene sequence: CDR1 SEHNR, CDR2 FQNEAQ (reference sequence). This CDR3 spans 17 amino acids. CDR3 coding DNA: TGTGCCAGCAGCTTAGTCTCAAGACTAGCGGCATACAATGAGCAGTTCTTC. This sequence encodes CASSLVSRLAAYNEQFF.

The CDR3 bases are TGCAGTGCTGGGGGGGGGCCTGAAGCTTTCTTT. Protein product: CSAGGGPEAFF. The chain has TRBV20-1 and TRBJ1-1, with D possibly being TRBD1 (6 bases). Germline V gene sequence: CDR1 DFQATT, CDR2 SNEGSKA (reference sequence). V lost 5 bases to trimming and J lost 6 bases, with 10 bases between them. The CDR3 length is 11 residues.

The V and J genes are TRBV19 and TRBJ2-1, with a tentative D call TRBD1 (5 bases). There are 13 residues in the CDR3. Looked up from germline, CDR1 is LNHDA and CDR2 is SQIVND (reference sequence). The V gene lost 7 bases and the J gene lost 5 bases, with 12 bases spanning the gap. CDR3 protein: CASMNYRNNEQFF. As DNA, the CDR3 is TGTGCCAGTATGAATTACAGGAACAATGAGCAGTTCTTC.

The chain recombines TRBV5-1 with TRBJ1-1; the D is unclear. The germline V and J ends were trimmed by 1 base and 0 bases, with 10 bases remaining between them. Germline CDR1 SGHRS, CDR2 YFSETQ. The CDR3 is made up of 15 amino acids. CDR3 DNA: TGCGCCAGCAGCTTGTTTAGCAATATGAACACTGAAGCTTTCTTT. Translation gives CASSLFSNMNTEAFF.

V usage is TRBV19 and J usage is TRBJ1-5, with D possibly being TRBD1 (5 bases). Looked up from germline, CDR1 is LNHDA and CDR2 is SQIVND (reference sequence). Trimming stripped 5 bases from V and 4 bases from J, with 15 bases between. The CDR3 consists of 15 residues. In DNA, the CDR3 is TGTGCCAGTAGTTTCGCCGACAGTCTTAATCAGCCCCAGCATTTT. This translates into CASSFADSLNQPQHF.

The chain links TRBV28 to TRBJ1-3; D is unresolved. V lost 7 bases, J lost 0 bases, and 19 bases lay in between. Germline CDR1 is MDHEN and CDR2 is SYDVKM. This CDR3 is 17 amino acids long. The chain's CDR3 is CASISGYADSSGNTIYF. As DNA, the CDR3 is TGTGCCAGCATTAGTGGGTACGCGGATAGCTCTGGAAACACCATATATTTT. Full variable domain (missing parts from reference TRBV28 and TRBJ1-3): DVKVTQSSRYLVKRTGEKVFLECVQDMDHENMFWYRQDPGLGLRLIYFSYDVKMKEKGDIPEGYSVSREKKERFSLILESASTNQTSMYLCASISGYADSSGNTIYFGEGSWLTVV.

The V call is TRBV28, the J call TRBJ2-5, with D perhaps TRBD1 (5 bases). The CDR3 is 15 amino acids. V dropped 3 bases and J dropped 4 bases, with 15 bases sitting between them. From germline, CDR1 is MDHEN and CDR2 SYDVKM. The CDR3 protein is CASSFWWQGGETQYF. CDR3 nucleotide sequence: TGTGCCAGCAGTTTCTGGTGGCAGGGCGGAGAGACCCAGTACTTC.

This chain connects TRBV20-1 to TRBJ2-3; D remains ambiguous. Trimming pared 3 bases from V and 1 base from J, leaving 11 bases between. Per germline, CDR1 DFQATT and CDR2 SNEGSKA (reference sequence). The CDR3 covers 14 residues. The CDR3, as DNA: TGCAGTGCTAGTGTGCAAGGAGGCACAGATACGCAGTATTTT. Its protein is CSASVQGGTDTQYF.

The genes are TRBV28 and TRBJ2-7; 9 bases agree with TRBD1. The CDR3 is made up of 14 amino acids. The junction had 8 bases not matched to a gene; V was cut back by 6 bases and J by 5 bases. Germline CDR1 reads MDHEN; CDR2 reads SYDVKM. CDR3 nucleotide sequence: TGTGCCAGCAGCTCCGGGACAGGGAGGAACGAGCAGTACTTC. Amino acids: CASSSGTGRNEQYF.

This rearrangement joins TRBV5-4 to TRBJ2-3; the match to TRBD2 covers 13 bases. There are 18 residues in the CDR3. Germline lookup yields CDR1 SGHNT and CDR2 YYREEE (reference sequence). Germline trimming cut 4 bases from V and 2 bases from J; bases unmatched to any gene: 10. CDR3 in DNA: TGTGCCAGCAGCCCCTGGACTAGCGGGAGTCTGAACACAGATACGCAGTATTTT. Amino acid sequence: CASSPWTSGSLNTDTQYF.

This sequence joins TRBV7-9 and TRBJ1-5; the match to TRBD1 covers 8 bases. The trim removed 5 bases at V and 4 bases at J, leaving 7 bases unmatched. The CDR3 totals 15 residues. The germline gives CDR1 SEHNR, CDR2 FQNEAQ (reference sequence). The CDR3 bases are TGTGCCAGCAGCCGCACGGGACAGGTTAATCAGCCCCAGCATTTT. This encodes CASSRTGQVNQPQHF.

The chain carries TRBV25-1 and TRBJ1-1; possibly TRBD1 for D (5 bases). Trimming removed 3 bases from V and 7 bases from J, with 15 bases in between. Per germline, CDR1 MGHDK and CDR2 SYGVNS. The CDR3 runs to 14 residues. CDR3 residues: CASSDPGRVNEAFF. The DNA of the CDR3 is TGTGCCAGCAGTGACCCTGGCAGGGTTAATGAAGCTTTCTTT.

The chain couples TRBV5-1 to TRBJ2-1; 10 bases line up with TRBD2. In germline, CDR1 is SGHRS, CDR2 YFSETQ. V shed 0 bases, J shed 10 bases, and the junction held 10 bases outside the gene matches. The CDR3 is 16 amino acids. The DNA of the CDR3 is TGCGCCAGCAGCTTGGGCCGGCTAGCGGGAGTTCAGGAGCAGTTCTTC. This codes for CASSLGRLAGVQEQFF.

This chain joins TRBV2 and TRBJ2-3; no firm D call. The germline V gene has CDR1 SNHLY and CDR2 FYNNEI. With 7 bases removed from V and 0 bases from J, the gap between germline ends came to 2 bases. The CDR3 runs to 11 residues. The DNA for the CDR3 is TGTGCCAGCACGAGCACAGATACGCAGTATTTT. Protein: CASTSTDTQYF.

The J gene is TRBJ2-6, the V gene TRBV19; weak D call: TRBD2 (5 bases). The germline gives CDR1 LNHDA, CDR2 SQIVND (reference sequence). The germline V and J ends were trimmed by 7 bases and 2 bases, with 21 bases remaining between them. This CDR3 contains 18 residues. CDR3 coding DNA: TGTGCCAGTACCACAAGAGGTGGAGGAAACCCTGGGGCCAACGTCCTGACTTTC. This codes for CASTTRGGGNPGANVLTF.

The V call is TRBV7-2, the J call TRBJ2-7, with 11 nucleotides matching TRBD1. Germline CDR1 is SGHTA and CDR2 is FQGNSA. V dropped 5 bases and J dropped 7; count of bases not matched to a gene: 7. CDR3 length: 14 amino acids. CDR3 loop: CASSPGTGGREQYF. CDR3 nucleotide sequence: TGTGCCAGCAGCCCGGGGACAGGGGGGAGGGAGCAGTACTTC. The full variable domain, rest sourced from reference TRBV7-2 and TRBJ2-7, is GAGVSQSPSNKVTEKGKDVELRCDPISGHTALYWYRQSLGQGLEFLIYFQGNSAPDKSGLPSDRFSAERTGGSVSTLTIQRTQQEDSAVYLCASSPGTGGREQYFGPGTRLTVT.

This sequence joins TRBV24-1 and TRBJ2-3; 8 positions match TRBD1. The CDR3 contains 15 residues. Germline assignment: CDR1 KGHDR and CDR2 SFDVKD. After removal of 1 base from V and 5 bases from J, the junction contained 4 bases not matched to a gene. DNA for the CDR3: TGTGCCACCAGTGATTTTGGACAGGGAAAAGATACGCAGTATTTT. Translating it yields CATSDFGQGKDTQYF.

This clone has only one observation. V usage is TRBV6-5 and J usage is TRBJ1-2, with a weak D call TRBD1 (5 bases). Trimming shortened V by 0 bases and J by 5 bases, and 16 bases separated the two germline ends. Germline assignment: CDR1 MNHEY and CDR2 SVGAGI. The CDR3 contains 16 residues. CDR3 amino acids: CASSYSSGRGRYGYTF. In DNA form, the CDR3 reads TGTGCCAGCAGTTACTCGAGCGGGAGGGGAAGATATGGCTACACCTTC.

V gene TRBV2 combines with J gene TRBJ1-5; no definite D call. Trimming took off 2 bases at V and 0 bases at J, with 8 bases between the two ends. Germline values: CDR1 SNHLY, CDR2 FYNNEI. This CDR3 has 15 residues. CDR3 residues: CASSENLGSNQPQHF. Here the CDR3 DNA reads TGTGCCAGCAGTGAAAACCTAGGTAGCAATCAGCCCCAGCATTTT.

The V and J genes are TRBV18 and TRBJ2-5; 7 bases are a match to TRBD1. CDR3 length: 14 amino acids. J lost 7 bases, V lost 3 bases, and 8 bases had no gene match. Germline V gene lookup returns CDR1 KGHSH and CDR2 LQKENI. The CDR3 region is CASSPNGQVRTQYF. The CDR3 region has the DNA TGTGCCAGCTCACCTAACGGACAGGTCCGGACCCAGTACTTC.

The chain couples TRBV24-1 to TRBJ1-5; D not resolved. This CDR3 spans 14 amino acids. The V and J ends lost 4 bases and 0 bases respectively, with 6 bases between them. CDR1 is KGHDR, CDR2 SFDVKD, per germline. The CDR3 region is CATSEWSSNQPQHF. CDR3 DNA: TGTGCCACCAGTGAATGGAGTAGCAATCAGCCCCAGCATTTT.